These 24 T cell receptor beta chains were all obtained from the same sample, sequenced in a study of blood T cell repertoires in COVID-19. Libraries were prepared by immunoSEQ multiplex PCR; TCRdb keeps only in-frame clonotypes and omits some of them. This table holds 60,000 to 70,000 clones, about nine tenths found once. Source material: peripheral blood. The receptors originated from a human donor in a cohort sampled during active COVID-19.

The genes are TRBV13 and TRBJ2-7; weak D call: TRBD1 (6 bases). Germline V gene lookup returns CDR1 PRHDT and CDR2 FYEKMQ (reference sequence). CDR3 length: 15 residues. V was trimmed by 5 bases and J by 5 bases, leaving 19 bases between them. The CDR3 DNA is TGTGCCAGCAGCCCGACCGCGACAGGCAATAACGAGCAGTACTTC. Translated: CASSPTATGNNEQYF.

The rearrangement links TRBV2 to TRBJ1-5; D ambiguous. The germline CDR1 and CDR2 sequences are SNHLY and FYNNEI. CDR3 length: 12 residues. V was pared by 7 bases and J by 9 bases, with 13 bases between. The CDR3 nucleotides are TGTGCCAGCACAGGACCCCGGGGGCCCCAGCATTTT. Translating gives CASTGPRGPQHF.

A single count supports this clone. The rearrangement joins TRBV15 to TRBJ2-3; D remains ambiguous. Trimming took off 2 bases at V and 2 bases at J, with 14 bases between the two ends. The CDR3 extends over 16 amino acids. Germline V lookup: CDR1 LNHNV, CDR2 YYDKDF (reference sequence). The CDR3 nucleotides read TGTGCCACCAGCAGAAAGGCCCACCGACTCACAGATACGCAGTATTTT. Translated, it gives CATSRKAHRLTDTQYF.

This clone was detected only a few times. The CDR3 sequence is CASSLGNRGGQPQHF. In DNA, the CDR3 is TGTGCCAGCAGTCTCGGGAACAGGGGCGGTCAGCCCCAGCATTTT. The chain uses TRBV6-2 or TRBV6-3 and TRBJ1-5; 7 positions match TRBD1. V trimming: 5 bases; J trimming: 6 bases; junction bases outside the gene matches: 10. Germline-derived CDR1 and CDR2 are MNHEY and SVGEGT. This CDR3 contains 15 residues.

The rearrangement uses TRBV12-3 or TRBV12-4 and TRBJ1-2, with D tentatively TRBD1 (6 bases). V gave up 3 bases and J gave up 8 bases, with 13 bases separating them. This CDR3 is 13 amino acids long. The CDR3 loop reads CASSFGTRLGYTF. In DNA form, the CDR3 reads TGTGCCAGCAGTTTTGGGACAAGGTTGGGCTACACCTTC.

J is TRBJ1-1 and V is TRBV24-1; 9 bases align to TRBD1. V trimming: 4 bases; J trimming: 4 bases; junction bases outside the gene matches: 6. The CDR3 is made up of 15 amino acids. Germline V gene sequence: CDR1 KGHDR, CDR2 SFDVKD. CDR3 sequence reads: CATSESGTGITEAFF. The CDR3 region has the DNA TGTGCCACCAGTGAATCCGGGACAGGGATCACTGAAGCTTTCTTT.

The V gene is TRBV5-1, the J gene TRBJ1-2, with D hard to call. V was pared by 0 bases and J by 6 bases, with 12 bases between. Germline V gene data show CDR1 as SGHRS and CDR2 as YFSETQ. CDR3 size: 14 residues. CDR3 DNA: TGCGCCAGCAGCTTGGCGGGGTTGGGTAATGGCTACACCTTC. This codes for CASSLAGLGNGYTF.

The gene calls are TRBV19 and TRBJ2-3; no reliable D call. The CDR3 is 15 amino acids. The V gene lost 2 bases and the J gene lost 1 base, with 10 bases spanning the gap. The germline CDR1 and CDR2 sequences are LNHDA and SQIVND (reference sequence). The CDR3 coding sequence is TGTGCCAGTAGTATAATGAGGCGACGCACAGATACGCAGTATTTT. Translating it yields CASSIMRRRTDTQYF.

The chain joins TRBV19 to TRBJ2-5; 7 nucleotides match TRBD2. Trimming at V came to 6 bases and at J to 3 bases, leaving 16 bases not matched to a gene. Germline values: CDR1 LNHDA, CDR2 SQIVND (reference sequence). The CDR3 spans 17 residues. The CDR3 DNA follows: TGTGCCAGTAGCCCCGAGTTGGGCCTCGCGGGGGAAGAGACCCAGTACTTC. This gives the protein CASSPELGLAGEETQYF.

This sequence joins TRBV5-4 and TRBJ2-7; D might be TRBD1 (7 bases). V lost 2 bases and J lost 4, with 10 bases in between. This CDR3 is built from 13 residues. CDR1 is SGHNT, CDR2 YYREEE, per germline (reference sequence). The chain's CDR3 is CASSFPGGYEQYF. As DNA, the CDR3 is TGTGCCAGCAGCTTCCCAGGGGGGTACGAGCAGTACTTC.

V and J are TRBV6-5 and TRBJ1-2; D perhaps matches TRBD1 (6 bases). The CDR3 sequence is 14 residues long. Germline CDR1 MNHEY, CDR2 SVGAGI. V dropped 5 bases and J dropped 1 base, with 11 bases sitting between them. The CDR3 nucleotides are TGTGCCAGCAGTCTTAACAGGGATAACTATGGCTACACCTTC. As protein: CASSLNRDNYGYTF.

The chain recombines TRBV18 with TRBJ2-1, with 10 bases that match TRBD1. After removal of 4 bases from V and 5 bases from J, the junction contained 2 bases not matched to a gene. CDR1 is KGHSH and CDR2 is LQKENI in the germline V gene. There are 14 residues in the CDR3. Here the CDR3 DNA reads TGTGCCAGCTCACGGGACAGGGGTAACAATGAGCAGTTCTTC. It specifies CASSRDRGNNEQFF.

The chain combines TRBV6-2 or TRBV6-3 with TRBJ2-5; TRBD2 aligns across 13 bases. The CDR3 covers 17 residues. After removal of 2 bases from V and 4 bases from J, the junction contained 7 bases not matched to a gene. Germline V gene data show CDR1 as MNHEY and CDR2 as SVGEGT. The CDR3 is CASSYLGLAGWGETQYF. The CDR3 nucleotides are TGTGCCAGCAGTTACCTGGGACTAGCGGGATGGGGAGAGACCCAGTACTTC.

A few counts support this clone. The chain recombines TRBV30 with TRBJ2-7; D perhaps matches TRBD1 (5 bases). Trimming pared 3 bases from V and 0 bases from J, leaving 24 bases between. The CDR3 totals 18 residues. The V gene's germline CDR1 is GTSNPN and CDR2 SVGIG (reference sequence). For the CDR3, the DNA is TGTGCCTGGAGCCCCGCAGGGCAAAAAACCAGGAGCTCCTACGAGCAGTACTTC. Its protein product is CAWSPAGQKTRSSYEQYF.

The chain carries TRBV19 and TRBJ2-5; possibly TRBD2 for D (8 bases). Looked up from germline, CDR1 is LNHDA and CDR2 is SQIVND (reference sequence). CDR3 size: 15 residues. V shed 6 bases and J shed 1 base, with 15 bases lying between them. The CDR3 DNA sequence: TGTGCCAGTAGACGGGAGGGACAGTCCCAAGAGACCCAGTACTTC. Its protein is CASRREGQSQETQYF.

The genes are TRBV19 and TRBJ1-2; weak D call: TRBD1 (6 bases). CDR1 and CDR2 (germline): LNHDA, SQIVND (reference sequence). V lost 2 bases, J lost 8 bases, and 15 bases lay in between. The CDR3 is made up of 14 amino acids. The CDR3 region is CASSIIGTPFGYTF. In DNA form, the CDR3 reads TGTGCCAGTAGTATAATCGGGACACCCTTCGGCTACACCTTC.

The V and J genes are TRBV25-1 and TRBJ2-1; the D gene is possibly TRBD2 (5 bases). V was cut by 1 base and J by 5 bases, with 9 bases left in between. This CDR3 region has 14 residues. Per germline, CDR1 MGHDK and CDR2 SYGVNS. The CDR3 loop reads CASSEFGEHNEQFF. DNA of the CDR3: TGTGCCAGCAGTGAATTCGGGGAACACAATGAGCAGTTCTTC.

V and J are TRBV4-3 and TRBJ2-7; TRBD2 matches 10 bases. The CDR3 is made up of 15 amino acids. Germline loops: CDR1 LGHNA, CDR2 YSLEER. J was trimmed by 7 bases and V by 4 bases; bases with no gene match: 10. This CDR3 is CASSLTSGTSLEQYF. CDR3 bases: TGCGCCAGCAGCCTTACTAGCGGGACATCCCTGGAGCAGTACTTC.

The V gene is TRBV20-1, the J gene TRBJ2-7; D not resolved. This CDR3 is 11 amino acids long. Germline values: CDR1 DFQATT, CDR2 SNEGSKA (reference sequence). V was clipped by 5 bases and J by 2 bases, with 7 bases between them. CDR3 region: CSAVRAYEQYF. CDR3 DNA sequence: TGCAGTGCTGTCCGGGCCTACGAGCAGTACTTC.

The chain joins TRBV11-1 to TRBJ2-2; D call uncertain. The V gene lost 5 bases and the J gene lost 3 bases, with 4 bases spanning the gap. The CDR3 has 12 amino acids. CDR1 SGHAT and CDR2 FQDESV come from the germline V gene (reference sequence). CDR3 nucleotide sequence: TGTGCCAGCAGCCCTTACACCGGGGAGCTGTTTTTT. Encoded protein: CASSPYTGELFF.

The rearrangement joins TRBV7-8 to TRBJ2-7; TRBD1 matches at 9 bases. After removal of 4 bases from V and 3 bases from J, the junction contained 7 bases not matched to a gene. CDR1 is SGHVS, CDR2 FQNEAQ, per germline. The CDR3 covers 15 residues. CDR3 in amino acids: CASSYRTGADYEQYF. For the CDR3, the DNA is TGTGCCAGCAGCTACCGGACAGGGGCCGACTACGAGCAGTACTTC.

The chain links TRBV3-1 (or the pseudogene TRBV3-2) to TRBJ2-5, with TRBD2 matching 16 bases. Germline V gene lookup returns CDR1 LGHDT and CDR2 YNNKEL (reference sequence). This CDR3 comprises 17 residues. Trimming cost V 4 bases and J 8 bases; bases outside gene matches: 10. The CDR3 coding sequence is TGTGCCAGCAGCCGTCAGACCGGGACTAGCGGGAGGGTAACCCAGTACTTC. Amino acid sequence: CASSRQTGTSGRVTQYF.

The chain has TRBV18 and TRBJ1-6; 8 bases are a match to TRBD1. The CDR3 is 15 residues long. Trimming at V came to 6 bases and at J to 5 bases, leaving 6 bases not matched to a gene. Germline V CDR1 and CDR2: KGHSH, LQKENI. The DNA for the CDR3 is TGTGCCAGCTCCCCGACAGGGGTTCATAATTCACCCCTCCACTTT. Translation: CASSPTGVHNSPLHF.

The chain is built from TRBV4-3 and TRBJ1-4; 11 bases are shared with TRBD1. The germline V gene encodes CDR1 LGHNA and CDR2 YSLEER. Trimming at V came to 5 bases and at J to 7 bases, leaving 6 bases not matched to a gene. The CDR3 extends over 15 amino acids. CDR3 amino acids: CASSKGDRGTEKLFF. The CDR3 DNA reads TGCGCCAGCAGCAAGGGGGACAGGGGGACTGAAAAACTGTTTTTT.